The 15 T cell receptor beta chains reported below all come from one sample, sequenced in a study of T-cell memory formation after mild COVID-19. TCRdb reanalysed the 5' RACE reads using MiXCR and keeps one entry per CDR3 protein. The table records 75,000 to 90,000 distinct CDR3 sequences, approximately 13% of them present only once. Material for sequencing was PBMCs or a T cell subset sorted from them (not recorded which). Every receptor here comes from an adult woman who had mild COVID-19 (a few samples of this study predate the infection). Cell type and time point are not known.

In its sample, this clonotype was seen a few times. The genes are TRBV11-1 and TRBJ2-7; TRBD1 might be the D (6 bases). The V and J ends lost 6 bases and 1 base respectively, with 13 bases between them. The CDR3 runs 14 residues. The germline CDR1 and CDR2 sequences are SGHAT and FQDESV (reference sequence). This chain's CDR3 is CASSHSQGSYEQYF. The DNA of the CDR3 is TGTGCCAGCAGTCACTCGCAGGGGTCCTACGAGCAGTACTTC.

The chain combines TRBV24-1 with TRBJ2-3; a possible D gene is TRBD2 (5 bases). CDR3 length: 15 amino acids. V was cut by 1 base and J by 6 bases, with 13 bases left in between. Germline V gene sequence: CDR1 KGHDR, CDR2 SFDVKD. The CDR3, as DNA: TGTGCCACCAGTGATTTTCACGTAGCGCCGGATACGCAGTATTTT. This gives the protein CATSDFHVAPDTQYF.

This clonotype came up a few times. The chain carries TRBV4-1 and TRBJ2-2, with D maybe TRBD2 (5 bases). The CDR3 spans 14 residues. The germline gives CDR1 MGHRA, CDR2 YSYEKL. V lost 2 bases and J lost 4, with 8 bases in between. The CDR3 DNA sequence: TGCGCCAGCAGCCAAACCGAGGGCACCGGGGAGCTGTTTTTT. It is translated as CASSQTEGTGELFF.

This clonotype was seen more than once but under ten times. The chain is built from TRBV7-9 and TRBJ2-2, with D tentatively TRBD2 (5 bases). The CDR3 totals 15 residues. V was cut by 5 bases and J by 4 bases, with 14 bases left in between. Germline V gene sequence: CDR1 SEHNR, CDR2 FQNEAQ (reference sequence). The CDR3 nucleotides read TGTGCCAGCAGCCCCTGGGAAGGGAGCACCGGGGAGCTGTTTTTT. As protein: CASSPWEGSTGELFF.

The chain carries TRBV23-1 and TRBJ2-1; 9 bases are shared with TRBD1. TRBV23-1 is known as an ORF, though its function is uncertain. V lost 0 bases to trimming and J lost 7 bases; unmatched junction nucleotides: 7. There are 16 residues in the CDR3. The CDR3: CASSQSGQGVHNEQFF. As DNA, the CDR3 is TGCGCCAGCAGTCAATCGGGACAGGGTGTTCATAATGAGCAGTTCTTC.

This clonotype has a count of ten or more. The chain joins TRBV3-1 to TRBJ2-5, with D tentatively TRBD2 (6 bases). The CDR3 length is 15 residues. V gave up 5 bases and J gave up 5 bases, with 18 bases separating them. Germline loops: CDR1 LGHDT, CDR2 YNNKEL (reference sequence). The CDR3 loop is CASSGGTVMFETQYF. In nucleotides, the CDR3 is TGTGCCAGCAGCGGTGGGACTGTGATGTTCGAGACCCAGTACTTC.

This clonotype was picked up a small number of times. The chain is built from TRBV9 and TRBJ2-5; 7 bases align to TRBD2. This CDR3 has 16 residues. Per the germline V gene, CDR1 is SGDLS and CDR2 is YYNGEE. V shed 4 bases, J shed 2 bases, and the junction held 11 bases outside the gene matches. CDR3 nucleotides: TGTGCCAGCAGCCCATCTGGGGGGGGAGCGCAAGAGACCCAGTACTTC. It codes for CASSPSGGGAQETQYF.

This clonotype has more than one count but fewer than ten. This rearrangement joins TRBV5-1 to TRBJ2-5; D unclear. The CDR3 contains 13 residues. The germline V gene encodes CDR1 SGHRS and CDR2 YFSETQ. Trimming took off 1 base at V and 7 bases at J, with 11 bases between the two ends. The CDR3 sequence: CASSLNGWGTQYF. The CDR3 DNA follows: TGCGCCAGCAGCTTGAATGGGTGGGGGACCCAGTACTTC.

The V and J genes are TRBV7-8 and TRBJ2-5; 7 nucleotides align to TRBD1. Trimming took 1 base from V and 2 from J; bases not matched to a gene: 10. The CDR3 is 17 amino acids. Germline values: CDR1 SGHVS, CDR2 FQNEAQ. The CDR3 DNA follows: TGTGCCAGCAGCTTAGGTTACGCCGGGACAGAGCAAGAGACCCAGTACTTC. Translating it yields CASSLGYAGTEQETQYF.

The CDR3 is CASSRKYGYTF. The CDR3 DNA is TGTGCCAGCAGCCGAAAGTATGGCTACACCTTC. V and J are TRBV7-2 and TRBJ1-2; D is unclear. V lost 5 bases, J lost 5 bases, and 6 bases lay in between. CDR1 SGHTA and CDR2 FQGNSA come from the germline V gene. The CDR3 length is 11 residues.

In this sample, this clonotype turned up a few times. The V call is TRBV5-1, the J call TRBJ2-5; 7 nucleotides align to TRBD1. With 4 bases clipped from V and 4 bases from J, the junction kept 7 bases outside the gene matches. This CDR3 spans 14 amino acids. Germline V gene sequence: CDR1 SGHRS, CDR2 YFSETQ. The CDR3 reads CASSQGQKVETQYF. CDR3 DNA sequence: TGCGCCAGCAGCCAGGGACAGAAGGTAGAGACCCAGTACTTC.

This clonotype was counted between two and nine times. The rearrangement links TRBV7-8 to TRBJ1-2; D uncertain. CDR1 is SGHVS, CDR2 FQNEAQ, per germline. The ends were cut back, 0 bases at V and 9 bases at J, with 20 bases in the middle. This CDR3 contains 16 residues. CDR3: CASSLAWKDPGGRYTF. DNA of the CDR3: TGTGCCAGCAGCTTAGCGTGGAAGGATCCAGGCGGTCGCTACACCTTC.

This clonotype was detected only once. The rearrangement links TRBV7-9 to TRBJ2-1, with 8 bases matching TRBD2. In germline, CDR1 is SEHNR, CDR2 FQNEAQ (reference sequence). CDR3 size: 20 residues. The junction had 25 bases not matched to a gene; V was cut back by 5 bases and J by 7 bases. In DNA form, the CDR3 reads TGTGCCAGCAGCACCTTGGAGCCCACCGGGGTAGCGGGATACAGTAATGAGCAGTTCTTC. This gives the protein CASSTLEPTGVAGYSNEQFF.

The chain uses TRBV7-9 and TRBJ2-5; D unclear. CDR1 is SEHNR and CDR2 is FQNEAQ in the germline V gene (reference sequence). V shed 5 bases and J shed 4 bases, with 17 bases lying between them. The CDR3 consists of 15 residues. CDR3 coding DNA: TGTGCCAGCAGCCCGATTTACAGCAGCTTAGAGACCCAGTACTTC. Protein sequence: CASSPIYSSLETQYF.

This clonotype was observed a few times. V is TRBV4-2 and J is TRBJ2-3, with a weak D call TRBD2 (5 bases). The CDR3 contains 17 residues. Trimming cost V 0 bases and J 0 bases, with 13 bases left between them. Germline V gene data show CDR1 as LGHNA and CDR2 as YNFKEQ. The CDR3 is CASSQDPLAISTDTQYF. For the CDR3, the DNA is TGTGCCAGCAGCCAAGATCCTCTAGCAATTAGCACAGATACGCAGTATTTT.